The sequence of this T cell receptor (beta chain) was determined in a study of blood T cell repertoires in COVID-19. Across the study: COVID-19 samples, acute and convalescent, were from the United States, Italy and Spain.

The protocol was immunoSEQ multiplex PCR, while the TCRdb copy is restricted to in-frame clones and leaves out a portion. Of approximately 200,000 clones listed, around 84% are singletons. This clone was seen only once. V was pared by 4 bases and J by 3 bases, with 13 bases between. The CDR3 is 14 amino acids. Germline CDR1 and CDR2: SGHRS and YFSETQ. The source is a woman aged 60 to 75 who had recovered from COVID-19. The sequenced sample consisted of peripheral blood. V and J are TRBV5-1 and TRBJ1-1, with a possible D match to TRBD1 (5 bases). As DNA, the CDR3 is TGCGCCAGCAGCCCGGACAACCGCTACACTGAAGCTTTCTTT. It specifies CASSPDNRYTEAFF.